The 13 T cell receptor gamma chains below come from one sample, sequenced in a study of γδ T cells in repeated Plasmodium falciparum infection. TCRdb redid clone calling on the multiplex PCR reads using CATT. The table records 30,000 or so gamma-chain clones, approximately 1.4% of them present only once. Vgamma9/Vdelta2+ and Vdelta2-negative gammadelta T cells were flow-sorted from PBMC for bulk sequencing. The sequenced sample consisted of gamma-delta T cells from blood. These receptors were collected from a pool of human donors (malaria-infected and uninfected, not separated).

At least ten counts were recorded for this clone. The genes are TRGV2 and TRGJ1 or TRGJ2. The ends lost 0 bases at V and 5 bases at J; junction bases unmatched: 4. CDR1 is EGSNGY, CDR2 YDSYNSKV, per germline. CDR3 length: 13 residues. CDR3 DNA sequence: TGTGCCACCTGGGACGGGCTCGATTATAAGAAACTCTTT. Its translation: CATWDGLDYKKLF.

This clone was seen many times. The CDR3 region is CATWDRRQGYYKKLF. CDR3 DNA sequence: TGTGCCACCTGGGACAGGCGTCAGGGGTATTATAAGAAACTCTTT. This chain links TRGV3 with TRGJ1 or TRGJ2. Germline CDR1 VTNTFY, CDR2 YDVSTARD (reference sequence). The junction had 9 bases not matched to a gene; V was cut back by 0 bases and J by 4 bases. CDR3 length equals 15 residues.

At least ten counts were recorded for this clone. TCRdb's protein, taken from a much larger clone, differs from this DNA's translation at residue 12, likely owing to a read error; the protein displayed comes from the DNA. The J gene went uncalled, whereas the V gene is TRGV9. The CDR3 is 14 residues long. CDR1 and CDR2 (germline): GITISATS, ISYDGTV (reference sequence). CDR3 residues: CALWEVRVEYKELF. For the CDR3, the DNA is TGTGCCTTGTGGGAGGTGCGGGTGGAGTATAAGGAACTCTTT.

This clone was counted ten times or more. A much larger clone differs by one base, so this may be a read error. Within the sample, other DNA sequences also encode this same CDR3. The V gene reported is TRGV9; the J gene is uncalled. CDR1 and CDR2 from the germline V gene are GITISATS and ISYDGTV (reference sequence). This CDR3 comprises 17 residues. The CDR3 loop is CALWEDSSELGKKIKVF. For the CDR3, the DNA is TGTGCCTTGTGGGAGGATTCCAGCGAGTTGGGCAAAAAAATCAAGGTGTTT.

This clone appeared a few times. The amino acid sequence in TCRdb belongs to a much larger clone and departs from this DNA's translation at residue 6, likely a sequencing read error; the sequence shown is translated from the DNA. The chain joins TRGV5 to TRGJ1 or TRGJ2. TCRdb leaves out the J gene; it was filled in here by matching the DNA to germline. V lost 3 bases, J lost 8 bases, and 10 bases stayed unmatched. The CDR3 loop spans 13 amino acids. CDR1 VINAFY and CDR2 YDVSNSKD come from the germline V gene. The CDR3 sequence is CATWDGRVDKKLF. The CDR3 DNA reads TGTGCCACCTGGGACGGGCGTGTTGATAAGAAACTCTTT.

This clone was seen repeatedly, ten times or more. The protein in TCRdb stems from a much larger clone and differs at residue 12 from this DNA's translation, likely a read error; here the protein is translated from the DNA. The chain joins TRGV9 to TRGJP. The J gene was missing in TCRdb and was found by matching the end of the DNA to germline. The CDR3 totals 16 residues. Germline lookup yields CDR1 GITISATS and CDR2 ISYDGTV (reference sequence). The CDR3 sequence: CALWETQELGKRIKVF. Here the CDR3 DNA reads TGTGCCTTGTGGGAGACCCAAGAGTTGGGCAAAAGAATCAAGGTATTT.

This clone was detected ten times or more. With a far larger clone one base away, a read error is the likely cause. The same CDR3 can be traced to other DNA sequences in this sample. The chain couples TRGV9 to TRGJ1 or TRGJ2. The J gene is absent in TCRdb and was assigned here via DNA matching to germline. The germline CDR1 and CDR2 sequences are GITISATS and ISYDGTV (reference sequence). The CDR3 loop spans 14 amino acids. In DNA, the CDR3 is TGTGCCTTGTGGGAGGACGAGAATTACTATAAGAAACTCTTT. Its protein product is CALWEDENYYKKLF.

This clone was picked up many times. V and J are TRGV5 and TRGJP2. Germline V gene sequence: CDR1 VINAFY, CDR2 YDVSNSKD. The V and J ends lost 9 bases and 12 bases, in that order; junction bases with no gene match: 10. This CDR3 spans 11 amino acids. Written as DNA, the CDR3 is TGTGCCACCCCCCGAAGAAGGATCAAGACGTTT. Encoded protein: CATPRRRIKTF.

This clone showed up many times. This may arise from a read error, as a much more abundant clone is one base away. In the same sample, other DNA sequences code for this CDR3. No J gene was named, though the V gene is TRGV9. Germline CDR1 reads GITISATS; CDR2 reads ISYDGTV (reference sequence). The CDR3 sequence is 10 residues long. This CDR3 is CALWEVFKLF. CDR3 nucleotides: TGTGCCTTGTGGGAGGTATTCAAACTCTTT.

This clone was observed a few times. A read error likely explains why the TCRdb protein, taken from a much larger clone, differs from this DNA's translation at residue 14; the protein shown is translated from the DNA. The chain is built from TRGV9 and TRGJP. Here the J gene was assigned by germline matching of the DNA, as TCRdb has none. Germline CDR1 GITISATS, CDR2 ISYDGTV (reference sequence). The CDR3 is 18 residues long. CDR3 nucleotide sequence: TGTGCCTTGTGGGAGGTGCGTCTCGAAGAGTTGGGCAAAGAAATCAAGGTATTT. Protein: CALWEVRLEELGKEIKVF.

This clone has ten or more counts. Other nucleotide sequences from this sample produce the same CDR3. The chain combines TRGV2 with TRGJ1 or TRGJ2. J was trimmed by 7 bases and V by 0 bases; bases with no gene match: 6. Per germline, CDR1 EGSNGY and CDR2 YDSYNSKV. There are 13 residues in the CDR3. The CDR3 nucleotides are TGTGCCACCTGGGACGGGCCGGGATATAAGAAACTCTTT. Residues: CATWDGPGYKKLF.

To note about this clone: TCRdb records a much larger clone's protein for this DNA, with a difference at residue 9 that likely arises from a read error; the protein given is the translation of the DNA. The rearrangement joins TRGV8 to TRGJ1 or TRGJ2. Germline matching of the DNA provided the J gene here, since TCRdb leaves it blank. The V gene end was trimmed by 3 bases and the J gene end by 8 bases; junction bases not matched to a gene: 10. Germline V CDR1 and CDR2: VENAVY, YDSYNSRV. The CDR3 has 13 amino acids. This chain's CDR3 is CATWDLGYHKKLF. The CDR3 DNA reads TGTGCCACCTGGGATTTAGGGTATCATAAGAAACTCTTT.

A word on this clone: The mismatch at residue 6 between this DNA's translation and the TCRdb protein of a much larger clone likely reflects a read error; the protein shown is translated from the DNA. The V gene remains uncalled, whereas the J gene is TRGJ1 or TRGJ2. The CDR3 totals 9 residues. The CDR3 DNA reads as TGTGCCACCTGGGACGAAGAACTCTTT. Amino acids: CATWDEELF.